This T cell receptor (beta chain) is from a study of blood T cell repertoires in COVID-19. Across the study: Specimens from acute and convalescent COVID-19 originated in the United States, Italy and Spain. T cells, B-cell-depleted T cells, or PBMCs supplied cDNA or gDNA.

In the original workflow: From reference gene primer amplification, estimates of nucleated cell counts were derived. The protocol was immunoSEQ multiplex PCR, while the TCRdb copy is restricted to in-frame clones and leaves out a portion. The DNA was the basis for D and trimming; V, J and clone size are from that table. Of about 120,000 clones in the sample, about 86% were seen once. The V and J ends lost 3 bases and 4 bases, in that order; junction bases with no gene match: 7. This CDR3 region has 15 residues. Germline V gene data show CDR1 as MGHRA and CDR2 as YSYEKL. The clonotype originates from a woman aged 50 to 65 with acute or convalescent COVID-19. V is TRBV4-1 and J is TRBJ1-2; TRBD1 matches 8 bases. What was sequenced was peripheral blood. This CDR3 reads CASSHVQGVGYGYTF. In DNA form, the CDR3 reads TGCGCCAGCAGCCACGTACAGGGGGTAGGCTATGGCTACACCTTC.